The 9 T cell receptor beta chains below were found in one sample sequenced in a study of metastatic and nonmetastatic thyroid tumors. TCRdb reassembled clones from the PCR reads with MiXCR. The sample includes about 49,000 clones, 4% of them seen just once. Patients were all untreated before their thyroid surgery. The sequenced sample consisted of blood. These receptors came from a female donor with papillary thyroid cancer or a benign thyroid nodule (not recorded which). Some clones in this sample may be carry-over from other donors' samples.

This clone has at least ten counts. The chain recombines TRBV20-1 with TRBJ2-7, with D unresolved. The CDR3 has 14 amino acids. The V and J ends lost 4 bases and 3 bases respectively, with 16 bases between them. Per the germline V gene, CDR1 is DFQATT and CDR2 is SNEGSKA (reference sequence). The CDR3 coding sequence is TGCAGTGCTACGCCCTCGGCAGTGGGCTACGAGCAGTACTTC. This sequence encodes CSATPSAVGYEQYF.

This clone was found a few times. This chain links TRBV2 with TRBJ1-2; D is unresolved. CDR1 and CDR2 (germline): SNHLY, FYNNEI. This CDR3 contains 13 residues. The V end was cut by 3 bases, the J end by 0 bases, with 5 bases between. The CDR3 sequence: CASSDSANYGYTF. The CDR3 DNA reads TGTGCCAGCAGTGACTCAGCTAACTATGGCTACACCTTC.

With respect to this clone: Germline and junction disagree at one end, which may indicate a read error. The chain combines TRBV12-5 with TRBJ1-5, with D maybe TRBD1 (5 bases). Germline lookup yields CDR1 LGHNT and CDR2 FRNRAP. This CDR3 contains 13 residues. The CDR3 DNA is TGTGCTAGTGGTTTGGACAGGAATCAGCCCCAGCGTTTT. As protein: CASGLDRNQPQRF. Full variable domain (missing parts from reference TRBV12-5 and TRBJ1-5): DARVTQTPRHKVTEMGQEVTMRCQPILGHNTVFWYRQTMMQGLELLAYFRNRAPLDDSGMPKDRFSAEMPDATLATLKIQPSEPRDSAVYFCASGLDRNQPQRFGDGTRLSIL.

About this clone itself: The same CDR3 arises from other DNA sequences in this sample as well. The gene calls are TRBV2 and TRBJ2-7; 8 bases line up with TRBD1. Germline assignment: CDR1 SNHLY and CDR2 FYNNEI. The CDR3 spans 15 residues. V was pared by 9 bases and J by 4 bases, with 14 bases of the junction left unmatched. The DNA of the CDR3 is TGTGCCAGTAGAAAAGGACAGGGCCCAGCATACGAGCAGTACTTC. It yields the protein CASRKGQGPAYEQYF. Using reference TRBV2 and TRBJ2-7 for the parts outside the CDR3, the full variable domain is EPEVTQTPSHQVTQMGQEVILRCVPISNHLYFYWYRQILGQKVEFLVSFYNNEISEKSEIFDDQFSVERPDGSNFTLKIRSTKLEDSAMYFCASRKGQGPAYEQYFGPGTRLTVT.

The table lists this clone with a few counts. One end of the junction varies from germline; a read error may be responsible. The chain carries TRBV24-1 and TRBJ1-2, with no clear D. The CDR3 runs to 13 residues. CDR1 is KGHDR and CDR2 is SFDVKD in the germline V gene. CDR3 DNA sequence: TGTGGCACCAGTGTCTCAGGTTACGTAGGCTACACCTTC. Encoded protein: CGTSVSGYVGYTF.

The table lists this clone with many counts. V and J are TRBV7-9 and TRBJ2-5; 9 bases fit TRBD1. This CDR3 contains 13 residues. Germline values: CDR1 SEHNR, CDR2 FQNEAQ (reference sequence). Losses at the gene ends were 8 bases for V and 5 bases for J; bases not matched to a gene: 6. CDR3 residues: CASYQDRGETQYF. CDR3 DNA: TGTGCCAGCTACCAGGACAGGGGTGAGACCCAGTACTTC. The entire variable domain, with the rest obtained from reference TRBV7-9 and TRBJ2-5, is as follows: DTGVSQNPRHKITKRGQNVTFRCDPISEHNRLYWYRQTLGQGPEFLTYFQNEAQLEKSRLLSDRFSAERPKGSFSTLEIQRTEQGDSAMYLCASYQDRGETQYFGPGTRLLVL.

With respect to this clone: At one end, the junction sequence differs from germline, possibly due to a read error. The chain links TRBV6-1 to TRBJ1-2, with no clear D. The CDR3 has 14 amino acids. Per germline, CDR1 MNHNS and CDR2 SASEGT. The CDR3 bases are TGTTCCAGCAGTGAAGCGAATCAGGTTATTGGCTACACCTTC. Residues: CSSSEANQVIGYTF.

This clone was found many times. The V call is TRBV19, the J call TRBJ2-1; tentative D call: TRBD1 (6 bases). This CDR3 has 15 residues. Germline CDR1 and CDR2: LNHDA and SQIVND (reference sequence). Trimming left V 8 bases short and J 0 bases short, with 14 bases between. CDR3 bases: TGTGCCAGTTCGGACAGTCAGGACTCCTACAATGAGCAGTTCTTC. Its translation: CASSDSQDSYNEQFF. Combining the CDR3 with reference TRBV19 and TRBJ2-1 gives the whole variable domain DGGITQSPKYLFRKEGQNVTLSCEQNLNHDAMYWYRQDPGQGLRLIYYSQIVNDFQKGDIAEGYSVSREKKESFPLTVTSAQKNPTAFYLCASSDSQDSYNEQFFGPGTRLTVL.

This clone came up many times. The rearrangement joins TRBV5-4 to TRBJ1-5; perhaps TRBD1 as D (5 bases). Trimming took off 0 bases at V and 1 base at J, with 11 bases between the two ends. CDR3 length: 16 amino acids. Germline values: CDR1 SGHNT, CDR2 YYREEE (reference sequence). CDR3 loop: CASSLGGRGSNQPQHF. The CDR3 DNA follows: TGTGCCAGCAGCTTGGGGGGACGGGGCAGCAATCAGCCCCAGCATTTT.